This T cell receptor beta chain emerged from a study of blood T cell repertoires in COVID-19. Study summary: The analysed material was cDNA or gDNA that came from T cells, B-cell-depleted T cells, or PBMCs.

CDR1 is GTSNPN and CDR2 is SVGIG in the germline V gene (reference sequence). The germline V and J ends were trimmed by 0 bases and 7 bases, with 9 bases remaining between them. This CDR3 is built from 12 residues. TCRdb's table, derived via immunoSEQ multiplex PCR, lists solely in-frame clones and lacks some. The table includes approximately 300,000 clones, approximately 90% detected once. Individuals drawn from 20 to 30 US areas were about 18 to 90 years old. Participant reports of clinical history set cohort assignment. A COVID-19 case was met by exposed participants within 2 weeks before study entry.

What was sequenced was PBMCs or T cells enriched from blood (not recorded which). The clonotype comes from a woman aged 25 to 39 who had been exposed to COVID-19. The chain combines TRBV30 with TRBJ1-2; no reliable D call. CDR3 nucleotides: TGTGCCTGGAGTGTAAATCGACTTGGCTACACCTTC. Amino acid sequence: CAWSVNRLGYTF.